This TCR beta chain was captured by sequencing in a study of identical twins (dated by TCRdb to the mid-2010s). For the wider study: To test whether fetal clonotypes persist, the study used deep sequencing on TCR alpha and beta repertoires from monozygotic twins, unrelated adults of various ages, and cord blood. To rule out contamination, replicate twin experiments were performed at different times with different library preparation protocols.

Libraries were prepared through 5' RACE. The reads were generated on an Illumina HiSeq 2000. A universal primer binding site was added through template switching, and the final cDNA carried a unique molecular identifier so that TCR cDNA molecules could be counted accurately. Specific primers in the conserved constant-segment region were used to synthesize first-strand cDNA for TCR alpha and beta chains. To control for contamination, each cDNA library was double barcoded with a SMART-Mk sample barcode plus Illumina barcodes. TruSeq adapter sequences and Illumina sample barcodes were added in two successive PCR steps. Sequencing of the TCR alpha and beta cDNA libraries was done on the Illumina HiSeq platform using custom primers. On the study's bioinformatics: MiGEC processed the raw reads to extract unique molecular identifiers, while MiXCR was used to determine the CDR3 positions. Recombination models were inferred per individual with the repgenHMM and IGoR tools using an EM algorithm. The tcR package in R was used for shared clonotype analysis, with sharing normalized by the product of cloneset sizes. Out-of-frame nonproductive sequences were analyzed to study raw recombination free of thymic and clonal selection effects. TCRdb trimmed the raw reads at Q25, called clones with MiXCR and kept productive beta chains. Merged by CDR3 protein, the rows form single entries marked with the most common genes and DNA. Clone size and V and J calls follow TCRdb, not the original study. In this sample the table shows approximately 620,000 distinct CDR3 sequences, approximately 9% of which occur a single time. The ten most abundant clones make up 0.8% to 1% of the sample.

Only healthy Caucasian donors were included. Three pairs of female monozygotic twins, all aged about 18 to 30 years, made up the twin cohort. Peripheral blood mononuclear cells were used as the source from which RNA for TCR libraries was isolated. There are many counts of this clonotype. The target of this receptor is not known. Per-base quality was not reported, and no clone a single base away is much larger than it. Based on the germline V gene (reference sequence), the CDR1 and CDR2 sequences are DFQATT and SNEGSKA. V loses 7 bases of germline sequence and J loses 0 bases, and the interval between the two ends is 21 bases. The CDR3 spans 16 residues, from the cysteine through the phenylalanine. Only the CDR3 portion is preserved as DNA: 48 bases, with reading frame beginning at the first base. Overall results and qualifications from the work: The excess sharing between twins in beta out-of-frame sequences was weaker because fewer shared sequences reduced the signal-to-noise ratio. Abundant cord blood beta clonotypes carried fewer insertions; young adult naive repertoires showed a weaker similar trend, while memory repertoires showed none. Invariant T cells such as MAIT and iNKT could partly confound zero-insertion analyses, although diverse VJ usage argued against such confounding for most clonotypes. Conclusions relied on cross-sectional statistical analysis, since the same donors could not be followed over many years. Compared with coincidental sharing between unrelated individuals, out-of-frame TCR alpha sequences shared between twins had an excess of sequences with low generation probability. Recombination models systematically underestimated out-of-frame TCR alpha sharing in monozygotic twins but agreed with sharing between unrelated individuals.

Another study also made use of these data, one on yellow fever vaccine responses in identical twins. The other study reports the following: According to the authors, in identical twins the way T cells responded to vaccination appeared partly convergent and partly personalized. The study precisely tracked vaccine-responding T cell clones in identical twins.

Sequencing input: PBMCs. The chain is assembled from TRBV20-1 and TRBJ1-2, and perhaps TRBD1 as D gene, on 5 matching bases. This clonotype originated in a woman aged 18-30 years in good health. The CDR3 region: CSVYPGHQTPNYGYTF. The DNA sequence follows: TGCAGTGTTTACCCGGGGCACCAAACCCCTAACTATGGCTACACCTTC.